These T cell receptor beta chains were read from a single sample in a study of technical replicates of blood from a handful of donors. Only in-frame clones appear in the TCRdb table, and some are missing; sequencing was by immunoSEQ multiplex PCR. Among about 49,000 clones listed, approximately 90% were seen once. The sample was PBMCs. The receptors stem from a human donor in good health. Some clones in this sample may be carry-over from other donors' samples. Both conserved end residues are part of each CDR3. A D gene is named only where the DNA matches it firmly.

cdr3_length: 13; v_call: TRBV9; j_call: TRBJ2-1; d_call: NA; cdr3_aa: CASSAVTYNEQFF
cdr3_length: 15; v_call: TRBV30; j_call: TRBJ1-5; d_call: TRBD1; cdr3_aa: CAWKPGGSVNQPQHF
cdr3_length: 17; v_call: TRBV7-2; j_call: TRBJ2-2; d_call: TRBD2; cdr3_aa: CASSLVRSGSGAGELFF
cdr3_length: 13; v_call: TRBV14; j_call: TRBJ1-1; d_call: NA; cdr3_aa: CASSQDFNTEAFF
cdr3_length: 14; v_call: TRBV5-1; j_call: TRBJ2-3; d_call: NA; cdr3_aa: CASRGGTGTDTQYF
cdr3_length: 14; v_call: TRBV7-2; j_call: TRBJ2-5; d_call: TRBD2; cdr3_aa: CASSIGGGDGTQYF
cdr3_length: 15; v_call: TRBV5-4; j_call: TRBJ2-1; d_call: TRBD2; cdr3_aa: CASSLSSGGYNEQFF
cdr3_length: 12; v_call: TRBV19; j_call: TRBJ2-7; d_call: NA; cdr3_aa: CASSIGSDEQYF
cdr3_length: 14; v_call: TRBV11-2; j_call: TRBJ2-7; d_call: NA; cdr3_aa: CASSFGSLDYEQYF
cdr3_length: 16; v_call: TRBV19; j_call: TRBJ2-2; d_call: TRBD2; cdr3_aa: CASSTPKRGGTGELFF
cdr3_length: 15; v_call: TRBV9; j_call: TRBJ1-2; d_call: TRBD1; cdr3_aa: CASSGDRGRDYGYTF
cdr3_length: 15; v_call: TRBV6-1; j_call: TRBJ2-3; d_call: TRBD2; cdr3_aa: CASTRLAGSTDTQYF
cdr3_length: 15; v_call: TRBV7-9; j_call: TRBJ1-6; d_call: NA; cdr3_aa: CASSLETGNNSPLHF
cdr3_length: 15; v_call: TRBV15; j_call: TRBJ1-5; d_call: TRBD1; cdr3_aa: CATSSDRVGNQPQHF
cdr3_length: 13; v_call: TRBV10-3; j_call: TRBJ1-2; d_call: NA; cdr3_aa: CAISESRVYGYTF
cdr3_length: 15; v_call: TRBV27; j_call: TRBJ1-1; d_call: TRBD1; cdr3_aa: CASSLAGGYISEAFF
cdr3_length: 17; v_call: TRBV7-2; j_call: TRBJ2-2; d_call: NA; cdr3_aa: CASSQPLSAGITGELFF
cdr3_length: 14; v_call: TRBV5-1; j_call: TRBJ2-5; d_call: NA; cdr3_aa: CASSLVGVGETQYF
cdr3_length: 13; v_call: TRBV11-1; j_call: TRBJ1-1; d_call: NA; cdr3_aa: CASSLSFYTEAFF
cdr3_length: 13; v_call: TRBV30; j_call: TRBJ1-1; d_call: TRBD1; cdr3_aa: CAWETGSNTEAFF
cdr3_length: 13; v_call: TRBV7-9; j_call: TRBJ1-1; d_call: NA; cdr3_aa: CASSLVERSEAFF
cdr3_length: 15; v_call: TRBV2; j_call: TRBJ2-3; d_call: TRBD2; cdr3_aa: CASGTSGGVSDTQYF
cdr3_length: 13; v_call: TRBV29-1; j_call: TRBJ2-5; d_call: TRBD2; cdr3_aa: CSVVSSGGETQYF
cdr3_length: 14; v_call: TRBV7-2; j_call: TRBJ2-3; d_call: TRBD2; cdr3_aa: CASRAGLAAYTQYF
cdr3_length: 14; v_call: TRBV12-5; j_call: TRBJ1-3; d_call: TRBD1; cdr3_aa: CASGLGQVGNTIYF
cdr3_length: 14; v_call: TRBV5-6; j_call: TRBJ2-5; d_call: NA; cdr3_aa: CASSLGQTKETQYF
cdr3_length: 17; v_call: TRBV4-3; j_call: TRBJ2-3; d_call: TRBD2; cdr3_aa: CASSPGGTSGRTDTQYF
cdr3_length: 14; v_call: TRBV6-1; j_call: TRBJ1-5; d_call: NA; cdr3_aa: CASSLGLSNQPQHF
cdr3_length: 15; v_call: TRBV7-9; j_call: TRBJ1-1; d_call: NA; cdr3_aa: CASIPDRGRNTEAFF
cdr3_length: 14; v_call: TRBV6-6; j_call: TRBJ2-5; d_call: TRBD2; cdr3_aa: CASSRLAGGETQYF
cdr3_length: 13; v_call: TRBV6-1; j_call: TRBJ1-1; d_call: TRBD1; cdr3_aa: CARRQGGVTEAFF
cdr3_length: 16; v_call: TRBV4-1; j_call: TRBJ2-1; d_call: TRBD2; cdr3_aa: CASSQVPSGTYNEQFF
cdr3_length: 12; v_call: TRBV6-5; j_call: TRBJ1-2; d_call: NA; cdr3_aa: CASSAGVSGYTF
cdr3_length: 14; v_call: TRBV19; j_call: TRBJ2-7; d_call: TRBD1; cdr3_aa: CASSMGTGGYEQYF
cdr3_length: 19; v_call: TRBV21-1; j_call: TRBJ2-7; d_call: NA; cdr3_aa: CASRNLGQPLGDLSYEQYF
cdr3_length: 13; v_call: TRBV2; j_call: TRBJ1-1; d_call: NA; cdr3_aa: CASSDLAATEAFF
cdr3_length: 13; v_call: TRBV10-1; j_call: TRBJ1-2; d_call: NA; cdr3_aa: CASSVGGQDGYTF
cdr3_length: 13; v_call: TRBV4-2; j_call: TRBJ2-1; d_call: TRBD2; cdr3_aa: CASRGGNYNEQFF
cdr3_length: 17; v_call: TRBV30; j_call: TRBJ2-7; d_call: NA; cdr3_aa: CAWSVTLDRRLSYEQYF
cdr3_length: 12; v_call: TRBV7-2; j_call: TRBJ2-3; d_call: NA; cdr3_aa: CASSLTRNTQYF
cdr3_length: 13; v_call: TRBV18; j_call: TRBJ2-7; d_call: TRBD1; cdr3_aa: CASSLGQYYEQYF
cdr3_length: 14; v_call: TRBV7-2; j_call: TRBJ2-2; d_call: NA; cdr3_aa: CASSTLTPPGELFF
cdr3_length: 13; v_call: TRBV15; j_call: TRBJ1-1; d_call: TRBD1; cdr3_aa: CATSNWDSPRAFF
cdr3_length: 15; v_call: TRBV9; j_call: TRBJ1-5; d_call: NA; cdr3_aa: CASSVAPGGNQPQHF
cdr3_length: 15; v_call: TRBV11-2; j_call: TRBJ1-1; d_call: NA; cdr3_aa: CASSSASGKHTEAFF
cdr3_length: 13; v_call: TRBV7-3; j_call: TRBJ1-1; d_call: NA; cdr3_aa: CASSRQPSTEAFF
cdr3_length: 16; v_call: TRBV10-3; j_call: TRBJ2-7; d_call: NA; cdr3_aa: CAISESRVRTTYEQYF
cdr3_length: 14; v_call: TRBV7-9; j_call: TRBJ2-2; d_call: NA; cdr3_aa: CASSLAGSTGELFF
cdr3_length: 12; v_call: TRBV15; j_call: TRBJ1-1; d_call: NA; cdr3_aa: CATSRDRDSPFF
cdr3_length: 14; v_call: TRBV5-5; j_call: TRBJ1-1; d_call: TRBD1; cdr3_aa: CASSRGQDWIEAFF
cdr3_length: 12; v_call: TRBV25-1; j_call: TRBJ1-2; d_call: NA; cdr3_aa: CASRDYRGGYTF
cdr3_length: 19; v_call: TRBV7-2; j_call: TRBJ1-1; d_call: NA; cdr3_aa: CASSLTSTGLKSWNTEAFF
cdr3_length: 13; v_call: TRBV27; j_call: TRBJ2-7; d_call: NA; cdr3_aa: CASSYNGGYEQYF
cdr3_length: 18; v_call: TRBV18; j_call: TRBJ1-4; d_call: TRBD1; cdr3_aa: CASSPIYRQGGRGEKLFF